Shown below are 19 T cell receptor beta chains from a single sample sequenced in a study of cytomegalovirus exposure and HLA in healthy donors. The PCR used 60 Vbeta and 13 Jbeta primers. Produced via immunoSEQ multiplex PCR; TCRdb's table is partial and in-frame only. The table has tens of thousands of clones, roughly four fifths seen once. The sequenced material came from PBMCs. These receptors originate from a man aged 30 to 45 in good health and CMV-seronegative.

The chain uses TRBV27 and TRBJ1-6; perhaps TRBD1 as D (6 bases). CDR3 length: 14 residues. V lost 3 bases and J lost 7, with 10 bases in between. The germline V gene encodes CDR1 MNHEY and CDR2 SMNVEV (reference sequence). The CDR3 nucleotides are TGTGCCAGCAGTTTGGGAGGGGGGAATTCACCCCTCCACTTT. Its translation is CASSLGGGNSPLHF.

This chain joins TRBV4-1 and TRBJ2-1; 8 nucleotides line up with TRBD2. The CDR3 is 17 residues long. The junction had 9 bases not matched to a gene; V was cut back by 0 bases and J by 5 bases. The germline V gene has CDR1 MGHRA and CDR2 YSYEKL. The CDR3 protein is CASSQDVIRGGHNEQFF. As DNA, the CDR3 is TGCGCCAGCAGCCAAGACGTAATCCGGGGGGGCCACAATGAGCAGTTCTTC.

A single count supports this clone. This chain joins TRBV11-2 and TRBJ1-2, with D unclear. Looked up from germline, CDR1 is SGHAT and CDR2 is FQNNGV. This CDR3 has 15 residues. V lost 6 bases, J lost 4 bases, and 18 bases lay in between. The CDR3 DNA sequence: TGTGCCAGCAGGCCAAACGCAGGAAGATCCTATGGCTACACCTTC. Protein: CASRPNAGRSYGYTF. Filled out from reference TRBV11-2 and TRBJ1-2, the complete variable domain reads EAGVAQSPRYKIIEKRQSVAFWCNPISGHATLYWYQQILGQGPKLLIQFQNNGVVDDSQLPKDRFSAERLKGVDSTLKIQPAKLEDSAVYLCASRPNAGRSYGYTFGSGTRLTVV.

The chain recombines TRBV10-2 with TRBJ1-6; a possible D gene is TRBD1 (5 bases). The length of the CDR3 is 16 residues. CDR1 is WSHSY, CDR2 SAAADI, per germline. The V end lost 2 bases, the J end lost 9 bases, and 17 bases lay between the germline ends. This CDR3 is CASSEVGGALASPLHF. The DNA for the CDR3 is TGCGCCAGCAGTGAGGTTGGAGGGGCACTGGCTTCACCCCTCCACTTT.

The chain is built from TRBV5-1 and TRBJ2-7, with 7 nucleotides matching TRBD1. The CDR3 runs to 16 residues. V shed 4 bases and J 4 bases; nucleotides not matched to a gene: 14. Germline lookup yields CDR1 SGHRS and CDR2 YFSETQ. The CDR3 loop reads CASSRKGQLHEYEQYF. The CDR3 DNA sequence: TGCGCCAGCAGCAGGAAGGGACAGCTTCACGAGTACGAGCAGTACTTC.

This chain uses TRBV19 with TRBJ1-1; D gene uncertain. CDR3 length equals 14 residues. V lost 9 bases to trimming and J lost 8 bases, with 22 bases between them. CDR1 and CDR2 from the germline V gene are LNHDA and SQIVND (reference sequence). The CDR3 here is CASRTAGEVTEAFF. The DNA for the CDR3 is TGTGCCAGCCGAACCGCTGGGGAGGTCACGGAAGCTTTCTTT.

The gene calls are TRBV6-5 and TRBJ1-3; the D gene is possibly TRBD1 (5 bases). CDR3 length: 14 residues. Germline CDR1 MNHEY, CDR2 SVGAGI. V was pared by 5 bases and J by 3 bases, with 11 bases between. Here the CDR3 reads CASSMDTIGNTIYF. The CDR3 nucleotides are TGTGCCAGCAGTATGGACACGATTGGAAACACCATATATTTT.

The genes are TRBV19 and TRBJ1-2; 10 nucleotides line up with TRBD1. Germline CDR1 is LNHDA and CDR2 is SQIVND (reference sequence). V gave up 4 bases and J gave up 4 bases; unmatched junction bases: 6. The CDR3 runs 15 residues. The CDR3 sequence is CASSTDRGRSYGYTF. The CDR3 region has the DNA TGTGCCAGTAGTACAGACAGGGGGCGGTCCTATGGCTACACCTTC. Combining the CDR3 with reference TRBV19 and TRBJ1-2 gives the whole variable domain DGGITQSPKYLFRKEGQNVTLSCEQNLNHDAMYWYRQDPGQGLRLIYYSQIVNDFQKGDIAEGYSVSREKKESFPLTVTSAQKNPTAFYLCASSTDRGRSYGYTFGSGTRLTVV.

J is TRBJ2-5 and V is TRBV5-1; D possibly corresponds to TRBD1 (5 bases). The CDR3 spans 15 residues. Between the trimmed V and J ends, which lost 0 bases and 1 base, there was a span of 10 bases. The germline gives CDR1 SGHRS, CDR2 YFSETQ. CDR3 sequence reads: CASSLGLGAQETQYF. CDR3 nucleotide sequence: TGCGCCAGCAGCTTGGGGTTAGGGGCCCAAGAGACCCAGTACTTC. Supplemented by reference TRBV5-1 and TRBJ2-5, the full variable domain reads KAGVTQTPRYLIKTRGQQVTLSCSPISGHRSVSWYQQTPGQGLQFLFEYFSETQRNKGNFPGRFSGRQFSNSRSEMNVSTLELGDSALYLCASSLGLGAQETQYFGPGTRLLVL.

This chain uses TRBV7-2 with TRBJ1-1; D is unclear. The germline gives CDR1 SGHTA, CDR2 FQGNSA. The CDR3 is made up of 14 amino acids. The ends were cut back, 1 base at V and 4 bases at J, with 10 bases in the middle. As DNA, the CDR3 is TGTGCCAGCAGCTTAGTTTGGGGAGGCACTGAAGCTTTCTTT. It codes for CASSLVWGGTEAFF.

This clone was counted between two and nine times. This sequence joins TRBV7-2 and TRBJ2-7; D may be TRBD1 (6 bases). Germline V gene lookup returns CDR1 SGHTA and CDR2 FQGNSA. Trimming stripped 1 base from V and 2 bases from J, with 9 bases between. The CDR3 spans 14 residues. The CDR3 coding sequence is TGTGCCAGCAGCTTAGGCGGACAGACCTACGAGCAGTACTTC. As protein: CASSLGGQTYEQYF.

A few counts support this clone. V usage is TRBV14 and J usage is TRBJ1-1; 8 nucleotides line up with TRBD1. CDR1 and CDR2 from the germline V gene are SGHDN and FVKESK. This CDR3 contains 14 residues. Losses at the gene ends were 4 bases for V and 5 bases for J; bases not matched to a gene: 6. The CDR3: CASSRQGRRTEAFF. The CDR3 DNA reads TGTGCCAGCAGCCGACAGGGGAGAAGGACTGAAGCTTTCTTT.

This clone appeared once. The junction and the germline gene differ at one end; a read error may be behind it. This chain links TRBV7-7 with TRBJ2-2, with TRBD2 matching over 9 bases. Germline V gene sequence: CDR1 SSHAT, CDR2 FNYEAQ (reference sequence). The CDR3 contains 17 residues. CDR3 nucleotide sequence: TGTGCTAGCAGCTTAGCGGGAGCTGGAGGAGGCACCGGGGAGCTGTTTTTT. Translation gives CASSLAGAGGGTGELFF. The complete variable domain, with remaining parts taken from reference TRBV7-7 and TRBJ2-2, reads GAGVSQSPRYKVTKRGQDVTLRCDPISSHATLYWYQQALGQGPEFLTYFNYEAQPDKSGLPSDRFSAERPEGSISTLTIQRTEQRDSAMYRCASSLAGAGGGTGELFFGEGSRLTVL.

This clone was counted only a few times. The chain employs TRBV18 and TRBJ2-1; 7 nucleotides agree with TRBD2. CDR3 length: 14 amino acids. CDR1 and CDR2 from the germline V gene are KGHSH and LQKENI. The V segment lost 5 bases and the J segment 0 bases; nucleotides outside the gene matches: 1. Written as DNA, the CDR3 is TGTGCCAGCTCATCTAGCGGCTCCTACAATGAGCAGTTCTTC. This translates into CASSSSGSYNEQFF. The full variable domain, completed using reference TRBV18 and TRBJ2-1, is NAGVMQNPRHLVRRRGQEARLRCSPMKGHSHVYWYRQLPEEGLKFMVYLQKENIIDESGMPKERFSAEFPKEGPSILRIQQVVRGDSAAYFCASSSSGSYNEQFFGPGTRLTVL.

In DNA, the CDR3 is TGTGCCAGCAGCCTATCCTCTGGGGCCAACGTCCTGACTTTC. Translating gives CASSLSSGANVLTF. V gene TRBV27 combines with J gene TRBJ2-6; D remains ambiguous. The CDR3 covers 14 residues. The germline V gene encodes CDR1 MNHEY and CDR2 SMNVEV (reference sequence). V lost 6 bases to trimming and J lost 0 bases, with 6 bases between them.

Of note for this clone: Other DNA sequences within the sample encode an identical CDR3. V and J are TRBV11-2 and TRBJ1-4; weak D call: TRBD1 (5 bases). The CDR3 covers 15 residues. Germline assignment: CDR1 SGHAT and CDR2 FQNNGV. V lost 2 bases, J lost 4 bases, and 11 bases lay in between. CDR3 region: CASSLTGYGNEKLFF. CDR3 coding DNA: TGTGCCAGCAGCTTAACAGGTTACGGTAATGAAAAACTGTTTTTT.

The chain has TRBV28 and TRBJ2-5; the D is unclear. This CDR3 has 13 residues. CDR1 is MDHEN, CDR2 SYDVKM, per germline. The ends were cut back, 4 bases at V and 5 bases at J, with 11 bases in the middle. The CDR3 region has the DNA TGTGCCAGCAGTTCTATTTCCCGGGAGACCCAGTACTTC. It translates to CASSSISRETQYF.

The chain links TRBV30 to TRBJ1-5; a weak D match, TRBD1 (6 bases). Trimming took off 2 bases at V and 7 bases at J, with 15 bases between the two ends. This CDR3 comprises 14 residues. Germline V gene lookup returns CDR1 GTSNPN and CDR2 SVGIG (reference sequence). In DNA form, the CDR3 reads TGTGCCTGGAGTAGATGGGGGCCGGGGCAGCCCCAGCATTTT. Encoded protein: CAWSRWGPGQPQHF.

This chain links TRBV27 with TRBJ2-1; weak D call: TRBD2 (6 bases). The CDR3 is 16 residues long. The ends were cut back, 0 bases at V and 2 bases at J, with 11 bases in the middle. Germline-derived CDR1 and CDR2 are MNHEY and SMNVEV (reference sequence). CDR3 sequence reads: CASSLSLGGAYNEQFF. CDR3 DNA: TGTGCCAGCAGTTTATCCCTGGGAGGAGCCTACAATGAGCAGTTCTTC.